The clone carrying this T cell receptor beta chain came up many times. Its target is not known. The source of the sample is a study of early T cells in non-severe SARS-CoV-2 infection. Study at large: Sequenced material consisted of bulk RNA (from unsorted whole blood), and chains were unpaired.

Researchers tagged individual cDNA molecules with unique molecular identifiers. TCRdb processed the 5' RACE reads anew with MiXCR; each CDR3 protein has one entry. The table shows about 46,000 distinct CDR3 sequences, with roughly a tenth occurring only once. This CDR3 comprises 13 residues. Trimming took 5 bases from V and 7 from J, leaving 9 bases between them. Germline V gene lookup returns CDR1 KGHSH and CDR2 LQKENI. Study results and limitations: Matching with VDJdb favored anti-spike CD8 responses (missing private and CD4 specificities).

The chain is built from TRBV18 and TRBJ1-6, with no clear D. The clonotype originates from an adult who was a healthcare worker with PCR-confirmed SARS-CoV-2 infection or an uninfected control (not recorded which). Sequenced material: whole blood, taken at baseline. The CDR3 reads CASSMGQNSPLHF. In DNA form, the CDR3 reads TGTGCCAGCTCAATGGGTCAGAATTCACCCCTCCACTTT.